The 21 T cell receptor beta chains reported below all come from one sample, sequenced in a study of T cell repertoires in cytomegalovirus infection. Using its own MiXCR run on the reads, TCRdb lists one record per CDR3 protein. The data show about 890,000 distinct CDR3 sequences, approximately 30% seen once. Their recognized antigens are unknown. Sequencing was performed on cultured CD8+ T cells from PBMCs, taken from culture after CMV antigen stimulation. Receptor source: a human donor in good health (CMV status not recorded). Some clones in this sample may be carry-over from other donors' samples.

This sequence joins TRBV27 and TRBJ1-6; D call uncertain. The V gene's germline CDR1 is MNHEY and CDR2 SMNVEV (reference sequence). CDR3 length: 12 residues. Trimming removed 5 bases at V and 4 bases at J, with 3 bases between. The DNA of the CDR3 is TGTGCCAGCAGTCCTTATAATTCACCCCTCCACTTT. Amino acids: CASSPYNSPLHF.

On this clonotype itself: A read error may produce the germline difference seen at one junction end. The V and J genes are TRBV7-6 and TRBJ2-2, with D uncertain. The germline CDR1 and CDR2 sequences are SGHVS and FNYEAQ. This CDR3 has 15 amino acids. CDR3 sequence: CVSSLVLSATGELFF. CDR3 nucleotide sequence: TGTGTCAGCAGCTTAGTTTTATCAGCCACCGGGGAGCTGTTTTTT.

The CDR3 spells CASSFVGRLYNEQFF. CDR3 bases: TGTGCCAGCAGCTTCGTAGGGCGCCTATACAATGAGCAGTTCTTC. The chain carries TRBV7-6 and TRBJ2-1; D gene unclear. CDR3 length: 15 residues. The V gene lost 3 bases and the J gene lost 4 bases, with 13 bases spanning the gap. CDR1 and CDR2 (germline): SGHVS, FNYEAQ.

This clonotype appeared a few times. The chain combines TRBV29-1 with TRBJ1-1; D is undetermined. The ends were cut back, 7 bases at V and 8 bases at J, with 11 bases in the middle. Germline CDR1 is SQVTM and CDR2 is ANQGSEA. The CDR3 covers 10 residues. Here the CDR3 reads CSGEGTEAFF. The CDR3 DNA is TGCAGCGGCGAAGGCACCGAAGCTTTCTTT.

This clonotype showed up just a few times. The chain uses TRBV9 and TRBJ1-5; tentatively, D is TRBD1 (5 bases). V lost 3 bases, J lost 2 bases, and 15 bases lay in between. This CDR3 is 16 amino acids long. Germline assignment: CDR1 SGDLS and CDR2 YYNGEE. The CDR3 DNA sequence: TGTGCCAGCAGCGGAAGCCGGGGGGTCGGCAATCAGCCCCAGCATTTT. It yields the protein CASSGSRGVGNQPQHF.

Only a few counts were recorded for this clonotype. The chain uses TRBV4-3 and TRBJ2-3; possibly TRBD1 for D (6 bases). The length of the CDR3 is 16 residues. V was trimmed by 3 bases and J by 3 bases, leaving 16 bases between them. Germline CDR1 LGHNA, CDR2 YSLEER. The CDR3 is CASSHGIGGSTDTQYF. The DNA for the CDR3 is TGCGCCAGCAGCCACGGAATAGGGGGTTCGACAGATACGCAGTATTTT.

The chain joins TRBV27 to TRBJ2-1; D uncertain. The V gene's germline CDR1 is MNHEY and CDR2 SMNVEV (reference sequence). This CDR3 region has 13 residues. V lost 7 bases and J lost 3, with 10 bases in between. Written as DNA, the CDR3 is TGTGCCAGCACCACGCAGTACTACAATGAGCAGTTCTTC. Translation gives CASTTQYYNEQFF.

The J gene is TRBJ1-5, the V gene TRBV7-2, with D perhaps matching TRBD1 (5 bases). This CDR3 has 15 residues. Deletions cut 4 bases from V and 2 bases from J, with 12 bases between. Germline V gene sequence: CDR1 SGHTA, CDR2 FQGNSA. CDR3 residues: CASSSSLGRNQPQHF. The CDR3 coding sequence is TGTGCCAGCAGCTCCAGCCTGGGGCGCAATCAGCCCCAGCATTTT.

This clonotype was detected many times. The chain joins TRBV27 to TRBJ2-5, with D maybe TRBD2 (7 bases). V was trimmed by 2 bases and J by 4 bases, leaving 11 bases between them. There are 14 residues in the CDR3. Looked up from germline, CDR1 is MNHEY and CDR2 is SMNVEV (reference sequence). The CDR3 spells CASSLRGGRETQYF. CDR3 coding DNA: TGTGCCAGCAGTTTAAGGGGGGGCCGAGAGACCCAGTACTTC.

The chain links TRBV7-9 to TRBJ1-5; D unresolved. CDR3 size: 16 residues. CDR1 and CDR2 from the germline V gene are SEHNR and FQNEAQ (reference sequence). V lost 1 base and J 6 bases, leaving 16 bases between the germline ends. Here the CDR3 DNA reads TGTGCCAGCAGCTTAGTGGCCAACGAAAATGGTCAGCCCCAGCATTTT. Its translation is CASSLVANENGQPQHF.

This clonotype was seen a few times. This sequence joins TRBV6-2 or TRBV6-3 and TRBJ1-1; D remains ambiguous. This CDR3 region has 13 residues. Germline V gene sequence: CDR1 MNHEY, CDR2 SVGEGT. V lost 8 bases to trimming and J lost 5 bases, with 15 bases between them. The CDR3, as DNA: TGTGCCAGCGACGCCAGGCAGAGAACTGAAGCTTTCTTT. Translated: CASDARQRTEAFF.

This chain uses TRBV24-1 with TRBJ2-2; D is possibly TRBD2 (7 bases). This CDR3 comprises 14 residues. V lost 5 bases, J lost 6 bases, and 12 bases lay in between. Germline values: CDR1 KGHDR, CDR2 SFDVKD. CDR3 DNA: TGTGCCACCAGTGTGTGGGGGGGCCCCGGGGAGCTGTTTTTT. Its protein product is CATSVWGGPGELFF.

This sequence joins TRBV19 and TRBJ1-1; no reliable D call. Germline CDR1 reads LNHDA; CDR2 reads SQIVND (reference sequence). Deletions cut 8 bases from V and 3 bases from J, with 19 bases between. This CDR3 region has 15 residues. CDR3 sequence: CASLERIPADTEAFF. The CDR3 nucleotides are TGTGCCAGTTTAGAACGCATTCCGGCGGACACTGAAGCTTTCTTT.

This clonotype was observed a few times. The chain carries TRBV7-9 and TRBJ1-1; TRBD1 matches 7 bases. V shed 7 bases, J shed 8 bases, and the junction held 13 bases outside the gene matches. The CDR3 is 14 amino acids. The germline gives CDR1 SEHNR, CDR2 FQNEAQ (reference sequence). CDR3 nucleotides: TGTGCCAGCACCCGTAAAGCCGGGACAGAGGAAGCTTTCTTT. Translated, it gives CASTRKAGTEEAFF.

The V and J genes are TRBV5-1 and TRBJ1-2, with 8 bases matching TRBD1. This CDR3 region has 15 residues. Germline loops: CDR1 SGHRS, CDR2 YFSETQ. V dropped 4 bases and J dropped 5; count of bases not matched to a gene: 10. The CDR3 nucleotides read TGCGCCAGCAGCCCGGCGGGCGGACAGGGATATGGCTACACCTTC. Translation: CASSPAGGQGYGYTF.

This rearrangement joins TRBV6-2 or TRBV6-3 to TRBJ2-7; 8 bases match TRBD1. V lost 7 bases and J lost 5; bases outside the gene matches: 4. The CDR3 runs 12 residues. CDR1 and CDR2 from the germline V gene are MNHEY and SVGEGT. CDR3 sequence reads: CASTDRVHEQYF. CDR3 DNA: TGTGCCAGCACGGACAGGGTCCACGAGCAGTACTTC.

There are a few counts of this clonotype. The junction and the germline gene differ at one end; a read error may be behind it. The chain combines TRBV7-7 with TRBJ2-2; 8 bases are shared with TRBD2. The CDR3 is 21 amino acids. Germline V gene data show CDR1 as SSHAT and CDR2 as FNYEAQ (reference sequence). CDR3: CASSLIGGDRSTHSNTGELFF. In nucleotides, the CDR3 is TGTGCTAGCAGCCTGATCGGGGGGGACCGATCCACCCATTCGAACACCGGGGAGCTGTTTTTT.

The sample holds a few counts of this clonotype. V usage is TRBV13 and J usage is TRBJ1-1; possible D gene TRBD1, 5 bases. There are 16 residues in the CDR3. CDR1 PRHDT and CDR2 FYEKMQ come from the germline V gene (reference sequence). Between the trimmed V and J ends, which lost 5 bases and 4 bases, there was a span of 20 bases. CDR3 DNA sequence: TGTGCCAGCAGCCACGGGACGGATCCTTTGGTCACTGAAGCTTTCTTT. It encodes CASSHGTDPLVTEAFF.

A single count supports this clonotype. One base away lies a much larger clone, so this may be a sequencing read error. The CDR3 loop reads CVSSFIAGSYNEQFF. In nucleotides, the CDR3 is TGTGTCAGCAGTTTCATAGCGGGGTCATACAATGAGCAGTTCTTC. V usage is TRBV28 and J usage is TRBJ2-1; TRBD2 agrees at 8 bases. The CDR3 runs to 15 residues. The V gene's germline CDR1 is MDHEN and CDR2 SYDVKM.

The CDR3: CASTADYYGYTF. CDR3 coding DNA: TGTGCCAGTACGGCAGACTACTATGGCTACACCTTC. The rearrangement links TRBV19 to TRBJ1-2; D uncertain. Between the trimmed V and J ends, which lost 7 bases and 3 bases, there was a span of 9 bases. The CDR3 spans 12 residues. Germline V CDR1 and CDR2: LNHDA, SQIVND (reference sequence).

The CDR3 sequence is CSVVTGEIMAFF. Written as DNA, the CDR3 is TGCAGCGTTGTAACGGGAGAAATTATGGCTTTCTTT. This chain uses TRBV29-1 with TRBJ1-1; no clear D gene. Between the trimmed V and J ends, which lost 4 bases and 11 bases, there was a span of 17 bases. The CDR3 consists of 12 residues. Germline V gene data show CDR1 as SQVTM and CDR2 as ANQGSEA.